The source of this TCR beta chain is a study of molecular identifiers for immune sequencing clone quantification. The V gene lost 1 base and the J gene lost 3 bases, with 7 bases spanning the gap. Per germline, CDR1 SEHNR and CDR2 FQNEAQ (reference sequence). There are 14 residues in the CDR3. TCRdb fed the PCR reads into MiXCR, producing one record per CDR3 protein. The repertoire consists of fewer than 75,000 distinct CDR3 sequences, with 17% occurring once and the leading ten covering over 1.2%. The source material was naive CD8+ T cells from blood, with Jurkat cell RNA spiked in. As for subset: FACS-sorted CD8+CD4-CCR7+CD45RA+ naive T cells. This chain joins TRBV7-9 and TRBJ2-1; D gene uncertain. The sequence derives from a human donor in good health. Some libraries in this study had Jurkat cell RNA spiked in. CDR3 protein: CASSLDLNYNEQFF. CDR3 sequence (DNA): TGTGCCAGCAGCTTAGATCTAAACTACAATGAGCAGTTCTTC.